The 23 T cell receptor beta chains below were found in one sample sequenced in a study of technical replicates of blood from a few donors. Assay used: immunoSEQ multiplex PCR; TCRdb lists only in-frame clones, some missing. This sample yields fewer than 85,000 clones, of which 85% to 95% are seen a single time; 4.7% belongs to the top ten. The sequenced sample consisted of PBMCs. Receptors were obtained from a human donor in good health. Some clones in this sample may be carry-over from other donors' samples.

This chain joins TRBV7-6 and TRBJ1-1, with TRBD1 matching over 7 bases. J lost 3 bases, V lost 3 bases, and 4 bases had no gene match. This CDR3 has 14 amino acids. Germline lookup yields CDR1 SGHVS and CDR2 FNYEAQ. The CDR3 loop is CASSLGRGDTEAFF. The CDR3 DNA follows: TGTGCCAGCAGCTTGGGCAGGGGGGACACTGAAGCTTTCTTT.

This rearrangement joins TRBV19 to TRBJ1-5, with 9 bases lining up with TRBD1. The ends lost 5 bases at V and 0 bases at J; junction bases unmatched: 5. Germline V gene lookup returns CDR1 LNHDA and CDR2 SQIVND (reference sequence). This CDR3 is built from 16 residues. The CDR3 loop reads CASSGTGWNSNQPQHF. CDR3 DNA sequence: TGTGCCAGTAGTGGGACAGGGTGGAATAGCAATCAGCCCCAGCATTTT.

The CDR3 DNA sequence: TGCGCCAGCAGGTTTAACTACGAGCAGTACTTC. Residues: CASRFNYEQYF. The rearrangement joins TRBV5-1 to TRBJ2-7, with no clear D. The ends were cut back, 5 bases at V and 3 bases at J, with 6 bases in the middle. Looked up from germline, CDR1 is SGHRS and CDR2 is YFSETQ. This CDR3 spans 11 amino acids.

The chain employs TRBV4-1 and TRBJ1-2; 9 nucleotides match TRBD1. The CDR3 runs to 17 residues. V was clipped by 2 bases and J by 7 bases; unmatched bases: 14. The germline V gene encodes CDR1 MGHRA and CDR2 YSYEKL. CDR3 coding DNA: TGCGCCAGCAGCCAAACGGGACAGGGCCCACCTGCTGGTGGCTACACCTTC. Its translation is CASSQTGQGPPAGGYTF.

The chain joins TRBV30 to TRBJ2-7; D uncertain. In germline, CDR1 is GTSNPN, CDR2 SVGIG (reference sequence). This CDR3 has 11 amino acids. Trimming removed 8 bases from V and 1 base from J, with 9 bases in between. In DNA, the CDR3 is TGTGCCGCTACAGATTCCTACGAGCAGTACTTC. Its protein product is CAATDSYEQYF.

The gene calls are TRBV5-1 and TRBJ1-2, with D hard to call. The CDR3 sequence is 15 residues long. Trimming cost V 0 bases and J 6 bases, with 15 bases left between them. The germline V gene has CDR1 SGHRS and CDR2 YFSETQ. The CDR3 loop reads CASSLAPGVMDGYTF. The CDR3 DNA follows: TGCGCCAGCAGCTTGGCCCCCGGAGTAATGGATGGCTACACCTTC.

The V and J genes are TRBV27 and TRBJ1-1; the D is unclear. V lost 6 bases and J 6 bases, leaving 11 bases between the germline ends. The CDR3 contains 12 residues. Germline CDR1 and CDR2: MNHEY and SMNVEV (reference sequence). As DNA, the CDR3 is TGTGCCAGCAGCCACTCTTCTTCTGAAGCTTTCTTT. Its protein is CASSHSSSEAFF.

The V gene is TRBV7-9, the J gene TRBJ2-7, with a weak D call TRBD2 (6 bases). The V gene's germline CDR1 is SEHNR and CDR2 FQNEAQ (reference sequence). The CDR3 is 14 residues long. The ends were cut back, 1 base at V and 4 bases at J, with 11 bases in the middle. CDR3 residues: CASSLGGAGYEQYF. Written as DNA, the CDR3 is TGTGCCAGCAGCTTAGGGGGCGCGGGGTACGAGCAGTACTTC.

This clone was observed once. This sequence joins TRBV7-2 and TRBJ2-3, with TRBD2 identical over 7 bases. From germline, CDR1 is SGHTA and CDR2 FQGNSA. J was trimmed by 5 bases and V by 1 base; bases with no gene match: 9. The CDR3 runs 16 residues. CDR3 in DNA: TGTGCCAGCAGCTTAGTTCAAGGCGGGAGCGGAGATACGCAGTATTTT. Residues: CASSLVQGGSGDTQYF. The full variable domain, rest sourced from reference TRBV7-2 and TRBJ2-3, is GAGVSQSPSNKVTEKGKDVELRCDPISGHTALYWYRQSLGQGLEFLIYFQGNSAPDKSGLPSDRFSAERTGGSVSTLTIQRTQQEDSAVYLCASSLVQGGSGDTQYFGPGTRLTVL.

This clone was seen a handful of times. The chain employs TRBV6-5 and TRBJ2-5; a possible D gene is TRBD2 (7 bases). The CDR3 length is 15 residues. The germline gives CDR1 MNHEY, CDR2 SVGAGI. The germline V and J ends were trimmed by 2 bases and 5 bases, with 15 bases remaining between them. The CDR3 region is CASSYRGASGETQYF. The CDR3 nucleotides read TGTGCCAGCAGTTACCGGGGGGCCTCCGGTGAGACCCAGTACTTC.

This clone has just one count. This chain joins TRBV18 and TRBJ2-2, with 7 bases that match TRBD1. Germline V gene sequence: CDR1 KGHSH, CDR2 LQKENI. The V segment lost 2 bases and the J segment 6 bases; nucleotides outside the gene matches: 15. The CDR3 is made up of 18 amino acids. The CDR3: CASSPYNTGAQSSGELFF. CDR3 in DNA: TGTGCCAGCTCACCATACAACACAGGGGCGCAGTCATCCGGGGAGCTGTTTTTT. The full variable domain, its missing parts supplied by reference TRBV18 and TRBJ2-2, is NAGVMQNPRHLVRRRGQEARLRCSPMKGHSHVYWYRQLPEEGLKFMVYLQKENIIDESGMPKERFSAEFPKEGPSILRIQQVVRGDSAAYFCASSPYNTGAQSSGELFFGEGSRLTVL.

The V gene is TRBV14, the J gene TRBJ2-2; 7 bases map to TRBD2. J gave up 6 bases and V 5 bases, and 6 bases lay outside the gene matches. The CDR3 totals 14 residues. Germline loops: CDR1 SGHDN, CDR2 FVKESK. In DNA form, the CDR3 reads TGTGCCAGCAGCAAAGGACTAGTCCCCGGGGAGCTGTTTTTT. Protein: CASSKGLVPGELFF. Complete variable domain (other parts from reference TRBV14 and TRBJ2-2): EAGVTQFPSHSVIEKGQTVTLRCDPISGHDNLYWYRRVMGKEIKFLLHFVKESKQDESGMPNNRFLAERTGGTYSTLKVQPAELEDSGVYFCASSKGLVPGELFFGEGSRLTVL.

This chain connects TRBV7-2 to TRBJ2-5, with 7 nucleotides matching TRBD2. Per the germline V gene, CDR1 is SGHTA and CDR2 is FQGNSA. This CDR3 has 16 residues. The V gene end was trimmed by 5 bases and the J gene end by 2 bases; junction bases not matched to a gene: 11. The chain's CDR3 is CASSLLPGGIQETQYF. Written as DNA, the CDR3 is TGTGCCAGCAGCCTACTCCCCGGGGGGATACAAGAGACCCAGTACTTC.

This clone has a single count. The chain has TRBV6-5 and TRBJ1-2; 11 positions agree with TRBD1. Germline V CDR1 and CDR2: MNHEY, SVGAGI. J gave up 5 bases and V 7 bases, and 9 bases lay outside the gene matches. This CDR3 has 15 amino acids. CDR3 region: CASTLGQGVWYGYTF. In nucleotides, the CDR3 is TGTGCCAGCACCCTGGGACAGGGGGTGTGGTATGGCTACACCTTC.

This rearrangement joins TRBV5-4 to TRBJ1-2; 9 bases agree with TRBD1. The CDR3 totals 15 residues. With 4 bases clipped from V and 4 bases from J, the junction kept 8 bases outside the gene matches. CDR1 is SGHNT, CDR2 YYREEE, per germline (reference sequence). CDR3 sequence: CASSGRDRVPYGYTF. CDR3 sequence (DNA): TGTGCCAGCAGCGGCCGGGACAGGGTCCCCTATGGCTACACCTTC.

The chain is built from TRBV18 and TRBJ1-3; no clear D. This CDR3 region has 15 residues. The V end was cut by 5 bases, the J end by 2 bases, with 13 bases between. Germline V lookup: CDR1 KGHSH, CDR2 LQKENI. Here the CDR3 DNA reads TGTGCCAGCTCAGGAGATGCGTTCCCTGGAAACACCATATATTTT. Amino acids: CASSGDAFPGNTIYF.

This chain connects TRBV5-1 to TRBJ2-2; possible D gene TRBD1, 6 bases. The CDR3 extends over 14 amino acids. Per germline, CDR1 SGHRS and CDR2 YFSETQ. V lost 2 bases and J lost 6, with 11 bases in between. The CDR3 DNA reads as TGCGCCAGCAGCTTCCACCAGGGGCCCGGGGAGCTGTTTTTT. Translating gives CASSFHQGPGELFF.

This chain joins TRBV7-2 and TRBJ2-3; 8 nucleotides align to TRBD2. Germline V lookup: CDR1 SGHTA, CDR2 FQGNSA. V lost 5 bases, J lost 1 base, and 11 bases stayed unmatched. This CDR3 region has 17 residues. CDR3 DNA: TGTGCCAGCAGCCCCCAGGGTAGCGGGACTGGCACAGATACGCAGTATTTT. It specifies CASSPQGSGTGTDTQYF.

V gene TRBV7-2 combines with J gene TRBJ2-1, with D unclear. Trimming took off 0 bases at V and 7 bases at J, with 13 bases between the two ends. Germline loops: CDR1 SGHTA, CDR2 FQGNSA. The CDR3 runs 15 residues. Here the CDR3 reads CASSLAWLFGNEQFF. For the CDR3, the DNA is TGTGCCAGCAGCTTAGCATGGCTATTCGGGAATGAGCAGTTCTTC.

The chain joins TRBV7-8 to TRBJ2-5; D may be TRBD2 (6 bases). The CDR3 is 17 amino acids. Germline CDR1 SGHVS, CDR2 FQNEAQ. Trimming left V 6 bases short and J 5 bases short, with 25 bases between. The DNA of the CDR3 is TGTGCCAGCAGGCAACCCAATTGGAGGGGACGCCCCGAGACCCAGTACTTC. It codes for CASRQPNWRGRPETQYF. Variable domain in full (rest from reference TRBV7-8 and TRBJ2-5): GAGVSQSPRYKVAKRGQDVALRCDPISGHVSLFWYQQALGQGPEFLTYFQNEAQLDKSGLPSDRFFAERPEGSVSTLKIQRTQQEDSAVYLCASRQPNWRGRPETQYFGPGTRLLVL.

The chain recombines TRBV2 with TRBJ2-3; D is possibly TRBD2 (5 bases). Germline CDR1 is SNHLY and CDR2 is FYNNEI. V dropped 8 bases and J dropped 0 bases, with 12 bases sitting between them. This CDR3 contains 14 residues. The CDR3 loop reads CASSRVTSTDTQYF. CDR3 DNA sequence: TGTGCCAGCTCGCGGGTTACTAGCACAGATACGCAGTATTTT. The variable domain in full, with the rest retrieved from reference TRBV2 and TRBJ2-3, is EPEVTQTPSHQVTQMGQEVILRCVPISNHLYFYWYRQILGQKVEFLVSFYNNEISEKSEIFDDQFSVERPDGSNFTLKIRSTKLEDSAMYFCASSRVTSTDTQYFGPGTRLTVL.

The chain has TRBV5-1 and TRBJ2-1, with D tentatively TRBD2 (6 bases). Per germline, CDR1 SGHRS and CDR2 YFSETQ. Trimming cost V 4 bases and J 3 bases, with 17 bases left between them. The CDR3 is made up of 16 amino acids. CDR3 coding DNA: TGCGCCAGCAGCCCGACTGTTATTAGCGGCTACAATGAGCAGTTCTTC. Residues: CASSPTVISGYNEQFF.

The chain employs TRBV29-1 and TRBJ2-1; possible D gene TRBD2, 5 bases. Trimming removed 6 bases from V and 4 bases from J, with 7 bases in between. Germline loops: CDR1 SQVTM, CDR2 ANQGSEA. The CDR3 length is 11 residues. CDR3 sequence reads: CSVLEYNEQFF. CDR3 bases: TGCAGCGTACTAGAATACAATGAGCAGTTCTTC.